The T cell receptor beta chain described here comes from a study of T cell responses to AZD1222 COVID-19 vaccine. Germline values: CDR1 LGHNT, CDR2 FRNRAP. This CDR3 region has 15 residues. V dropped 2 bases and J dropped 2; count of bases not matched to a gene: 6. Produced via immunoSEQ multiplex PCR; TCRdb's table is partial and in-frame only. The sample lists 70,000 to 85,000 clones, approximately 90% seen once, with more than 2% in the top ten. The chain recombines TRBV12-5 with TRBJ2-7; 7 bases fit TRBD1. The sequenced sample was peripheral blood, obtained on day 0 of AZD1222 vaccination. The sequence came from an adult in good health. CDR3: CASGLSRDRTYEQYF. DNA of the CDR3: TGTGCTAGTGGTTTGTCCAGGGACAGAACCTACGAGCAGTACTTC.